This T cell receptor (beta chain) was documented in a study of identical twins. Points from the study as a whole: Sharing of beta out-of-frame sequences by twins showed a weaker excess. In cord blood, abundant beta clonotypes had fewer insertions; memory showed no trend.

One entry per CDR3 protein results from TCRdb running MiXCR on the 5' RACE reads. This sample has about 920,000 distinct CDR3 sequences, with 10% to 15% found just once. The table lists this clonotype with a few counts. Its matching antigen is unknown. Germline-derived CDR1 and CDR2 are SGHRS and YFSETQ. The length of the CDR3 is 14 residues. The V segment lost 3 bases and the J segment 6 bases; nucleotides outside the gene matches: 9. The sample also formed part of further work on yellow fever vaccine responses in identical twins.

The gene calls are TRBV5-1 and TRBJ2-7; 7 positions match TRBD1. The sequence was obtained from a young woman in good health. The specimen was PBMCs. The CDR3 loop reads CASSSTGYSFEQYF. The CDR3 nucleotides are TGCGCCAGCAGCTCGACAGGGTATTCGTTCGAGCAGTACTTC.